This passage covers 23 T cell receptor beta chains from one sample sequenced in a study of blood T cell repertoires in COVID-19. Using immunoSEQ multiplex PCR, the repertoire was profiled, and TCRdb retains in-frame clones only, with some absent. This sample carries fewer than 200,000 clones, approximately 82% of them seen once, and the ten largest clones take roughly 17%. Sample: PBMCs or T cells enriched from blood (not recorded which). The receptors shown here come from a woman between 45 and 60 years old who had recovered from COVID-19.

DNA of the CDR3: TGTGCCAGCAGTGGGACAGGGGGCCCATTTAACTATGGCTACACCTTC. It codes for CASSGTGGPFNYGYTF. The V gene is TRBV28, the J gene TRBJ1-2, with 12 nucleotides matching TRBD1. Germline V CDR1 and CDR2: MDHEN, SYDVKM. The CDR3 loop spans 16 amino acids. The V gene end was trimmed by 5 bases and the J gene end by 1 base; junction bases not matched to a gene: 5.

V and J are TRBV30 and TRBJ2-3; no reliable D call. The V end was cut by 1 base, the J end by 4 bases, with 9 bases between. Per germline, CDR1 GTSNPN and CDR2 SVGIG (reference sequence). The CDR3 length is 13 residues. CDR3 loop: CAWSGIAADTQYF. Written as DNA, the CDR3 is TGTGCCTGGAGTGGGATAGCCGCAGATACGCAGTATTTT. Filled out from reference TRBV30 and TRBJ2-3, the complete variable domain reads SQTIHQWPATLVQPVGSPLSLECTVEGTSNPNLYWYRQAAGRGLQLLFYSVGIGQISSEVPQNLSASRPQDRQFILSSKKLLLSDSGFYLCAWSGIAADTQYFGPGTRLTVL.

The chain uses TRBV10-3 and TRBJ2-1; D unresolved. Germline V CDR1 and CDR2: ENHRY, SYGVKD. The CDR3 is made up of 13 amino acids. The V and J ends lost 4 bases and 3 bases respectively, with 7 bases between them. CDR3 sequence (DNA): TGTGCCATCAGTGGTGGCGGCTACAATGAGCAGTTCTTC. Amino acids: CAISGGGYNEQFF.

The rearrangement links TRBV6-1 to TRBJ2-1; D gene unclear. CDR1 is MNHNS and CDR2 is SASEGT in the germline V gene. This CDR3 spans 15 amino acids. The germline V and J ends were trimmed by 1 base and 0 bases, with 7 bases remaining between them. In DNA form, the CDR3 reads TGTGCCAGCAGTGAAGGTTTCAGCTCCTACAATGAGCAGTTCTTC. Translation: CASSEGFSSYNEQFF.

The V call is TRBV7-9, the J call TRBJ2-2, with TRBD2 identical over 12 bases. Germline V CDR1 and CDR2: SEHNR, FQNEAQ (reference sequence). The V gene end was trimmed by 5 bases and the J gene end by 2 bases; junction bases not matched to a gene: 3. The CDR3 is 16 residues long. The DNA for the CDR3 is TGTGCCAGCAGCACAGGACTAGCGGGAAACACCGGGGAGCTGTTTTTT. The encoded protein is CASSTGLAGNTGELFF.

The V gene is TRBV7-9, the J gene TRBJ2-3; 7 nucleotides line up with TRBD2. Germline CDR1 is SEHNR and CDR2 is FQNEAQ (reference sequence). This CDR3 is built from 14 residues. Germline trimming cut 7 bases from V and 3 bases from J; bases unmatched to any gene: 7. The CDR3: CASKKSGNTDTQYF. The CDR3 DNA follows: TGTGCCAGCAAGAAGAGCGGGAATACAGATACGCAGTATTTT.

The sample holds one count of this clone. The genes are TRBV14 and TRBJ2-7; 9 bases fit TRBD1. The V gene end was trimmed by 3 bases and the J gene end by 2 bases; junction bases not matched to a gene: 5. Per the germline V gene, CDR1 is SGHDN and CDR2 is FVKESK. There are 15 residues in the CDR3. The CDR3: CASSQGTGRAYEQYF. The CDR3 DNA reads TGTGCCAGCAGCCAGGGGACAGGGAGGGCCTACGAGCAGTACTTC. Full variable domain (remainder filled in from reference TRBV14 and TRBJ2-7): EAGVTQFPSHSVIEKGQTVTLRCDPISGHDNLYWYRRVMGKEIKFLLHFVKESKQDESGMPNNRFLAERTGGTYSTLKVQPAELEDSGVYFCASSQGTGRAYEQYFGPGTRLTVT.

J is TRBJ2-1 and V is TRBV6-2 or TRBV6-3; D perhaps matches TRBD2 (5 bases). V lost 2 bases and J 15 bases, leaving 20 bases between the germline ends. The CDR3 length is 14 residues. Germline V CDR1 and CDR2: MNHEY, SVGEGT. The CDR3 loop reads CASSYVGIEPPRFF. As DNA, the CDR3 is TGTGCCAGCAGTTACGTCGGGATTGAACCCCCGCGGTTCTTC.

CDR3 loop: CASSQRVVAGGGNEQFF. Here the CDR3 DNA reads TGTGCCAGCAGCCAAAGGGTCGTTGCGGGAGGGGGAAATGAGCAGTTCTTC. The rearrangement links TRBV27 to TRBJ2-1; 9 positions agree with TRBD2. J was trimmed by 7 bases and V by 6 bases; bases with no gene match: 16. This CDR3 region has 17 residues. Germline values: CDR1 MNHEY, CDR2 SMNVEV (reference sequence).

The chain combines TRBV28 with TRBJ2-6; perhaps TRBD1 as D (5 bases). Germline V lookup: CDR1 MDHEN, CDR2 SYDVKM. CDR3 length: 14 amino acids. V lost 6 bases to trimming and J lost 2 bases, with 8 bases between them. In nucleotides, the CDR3 is TGTGCCAGCAGGACAGTTGCTGGGGCCAACGTCCTGACTTTC. As protein: CASRTVAGANVLTF.

The gene calls are TRBV3-1 (or the pseudogene TRBV3-2) and TRBJ2-1; the match to TRBD2 covers 10 bases. This CDR3 is 13 amino acids long. Germline CDR1 is LGHDT and CDR2 is YNNKEL (reference sequence). Trimming removed 11 bases from V and 1 base from J; junction bases left unmatched: 2. The CDR3 coding sequence is TGTGCCGTTAGCGGGAGGTCCTACAATGAGCAGTTCTTC. Its translation is CAVSGRSYNEQFF.

The rearrangement uses TRBV6-2 or TRBV6-3 and TRBJ2-7; no clear D gene. The V and J ends lost 6 bases and 4 bases respectively, with 13 bases between them. The germline V gene has CDR1 MNHEY and CDR2 SVGEGT. The CDR3 sequence is 13 residues long. This CDR3 reads CASSNSVPYEQYF. CDR3 coding DNA: TGTGCCAGCAGCAACTCCGTCCCTTACGAGCAGTACTTC.

The CDR3 bases are TGTGCCAGCAGCCAAGACAGAATTAACTATGGCTACACCTTC. This sequence encodes CASSQDRINYGYTF. This chain connects TRBV4-2 to TRBJ1-2; D gene uncertain. The CDR3 consists of 14 residues. V shed 0 bases and J shed 1 base, with 6 bases lying between them. Per germline, CDR1 LGHNA and CDR2 YNFKEQ.

This clone was recorded once. The chain joins TRBV3-1 (or the pseudogene TRBV3-2) to TRBJ2-6; 7 bases align to TRBD1. The V gene's germline CDR1 is LGHDT and CDR2 YNNKEL (reference sequence). The CDR3 contains 15 residues. The J segment lost 7 bases and the V segment lost 2 bases, leaving 5 bases of the junction unmatched. Here the CDR3 reads CASSQSQGVANVLTF. CDR3 nucleotide sequence: TGTGCCAGCAGCCAAAGCCAGGGGGTAGCCAACGTCCTGACTTTC.

The V gene is TRBV6-2 or TRBV6-3, the J gene TRBJ2-2, with D tentatively TRBD2 (6 bases). The V end was cut by 1 base, the J end by 0 bases, with 12 bases between. The CDR3 is 17 amino acids. Germline values: CDR1 MNHEY, CDR2 SVGEGT. CDR3 DNA: TGTGCCAGCAGTTACTTCCGTAGCGGTTCGAACACCGGGGAGCTGTTTTTT. It encodes CASSYFRSGSNTGELFF.

This chain connects TRBV7-3 to TRBJ2-7; 8 positions match TRBD2. The assigned J gene may be wrong: the sequence end matches TRBJ2-5 better. CDR3 size: 15 residues. CDR1 is SGHTA and CDR2 is FQGTGA in the germline V gene. The CDR3 region is CASSTRGLAQETQYF. Here the CDR3 DNA reads TGTGCCAGCAGCACCAGAGGACTAGCTCAAGAGACCCAGTACTTC.

The CDR3 sequence: CASSRTSASSYNEQFF. As DNA, the CDR3 is TGTGCCAGCTCGAGGACTAGCGCGAGCTCCTACAATGAGCAGTTCTTC. The chain joins TRBV18 to TRBJ2-1, with 9 bases that match TRBD2. The junction had 6 bases not matched to a gene; V was cut back by 6 bases and J by 0 bases. CDR1 is KGHSH and CDR2 is LQKENI in the germline V gene. The CDR3 totals 16 residues. Full variable domain (remainder filled in from reference TRBV18 and TRBJ2-1): NAGVMQNPRHLVRRRGQEARLRCSPMKGHSHVYWYRQLPEEGLKFMVYLQKENIIDESGMPKERFSAEFPKEGPSILRIQQVVRGDSAAYFCASSRTSASSYNEQFFGPGTRLTVL.

V is TRBV4-3 and J is TRBJ1-3, with D unresolved. The CDR3 has 15 amino acids. CDR1 and CDR2 (germline): LGHNA, YSLEER. The V and J ends lost 0 bases and 0 bases respectively, with 6 bases between them. This CDR3 reads CASSQDSLSGNTIYF. CDR3 sequence (DNA): TGCGCCAGCAGCCAAGACTCTCTCTCTGGAAACACCATATATTTT.

The rearrangement links TRBV5-1 to TRBJ2-7; 8 bases match TRBD2. There are 14 residues in the CDR3. CDR1 is SGHRS, CDR2 YFSETQ, per germline. The V gene end was trimmed by 2 bases and the J gene end by 7 bases; junction bases not matched to a gene: 8. The CDR3 is CASSLGREGGEQYF. CDR3 DNA sequence: TGCGCCAGCAGCTTAGGACGGGAGGGCGGTGAGCAGTACTTC.

The chain carries TRBV29-1 and TRBJ2-1; perhaps TRBD1 as D (6 bases). The CDR3 has 14 residues. V lost 5 bases to trimming and J lost 8 bases, with 19 bases between them. CDR1 is SQVTM, CDR2 ANQGSEA, per germline. CDR3 nucleotide sequence: TGCAGCGTTAATAACAAGGCAGGGGTCGATGAGCAGTTCTTC. This translates into CSVNNKAGVDEQFF.

The V gene is TRBV7-3, the J gene TRBJ1-2; TRBD1 agrees at 8 bases. Per the germline V gene, CDR1 is SGHTA and CDR2 is FQGTGA. The J segment lost 8 bases and the V segment lost 5 bases, leaving 7 bases of the junction unmatched. There are 13 residues in the CDR3. The CDR3 loop reads CASSPQQGVGYTF. The CDR3 DNA reads as TGTGCCAGCAGCCCCCAACAGGGGGTAGGCTACACCTTC. The full variable domain, with the rest looked up from reference TRBV7-3 and TRBJ1-2, is GAGVSQTPSNKVTEKGKYVELRCDPISGHTALYWYRQSLGQGPEFLIYFQGTGAADDSGLPNDRFFAVRPEGSVSTLKIQRTERGDSAVYLCASSPQQGVGYTFGSGTRLTVV.

The chain recombines TRBV5-1 with TRBJ2-2, with 8 bases lining up with TRBD1. Germline lookup yields CDR1 SGHRS and CDR2 YFSETQ. The length of the CDR3 is 15 residues. The junction had 3 bases not matched to a gene; V was cut back by 0 bases and J by 5 bases. The DNA for the CDR3 is TGCGCCAGCAGCTTGGACAGGGGGAGGACCGGGGAGCTGTTTTTT. Its translation is CASSLDRGRTGELFF.

The chain uses TRBV9 and TRBJ2-1; maybe TRBD2 (6 bases). Germline V gene sequence: CDR1 SGDLS, CDR2 YYNGEE. Trimming stripped 3 bases from V and 9 bases from J, with 16 bases between. The CDR3 has 14 amino acids. The CDR3 region has the DNA TGTGCCAGCAGCGAGGACTATAGGTCGGGTGAGCAGTTCTTC. The encoded protein is CASSEDYRSGEQFF.